This TCR beta chain comes out of a study of CD8+ T cells in alopecia areata. Study summary: Skin from 6-12-month-old C3H/HeJ graft donors with spontaneous alopecia went to roughly 7-11-week-old female C3H/HeJ mice. General study points: Higher clonality than in normal scalp was seen in lesional scalp, especially alopecia totalis/universalis. Sequenced scalp T cells also include alphabeta T cells resident in normal skin.

Extracted RNA was reverse transcribed into cDNA, the sequencing template. Profiled with immunoSEQ multiplex PCR; TCRdb holds only in-frame clones, not every one. The repertoire consists of roughly 110,000 clones, none detected only once. This CDR3 spans 14 amino acids. Germline CDR1 NSQYPW, CDR2 LRSPGD (reference sequence). This clone was observed a few times. Its antigen remains unknown. Any gene name here is a mouse gene name. The observed sequence ends 4 residues before the CDR3 terminus, with the missing tail filled in from the germline J gene. This clonotype was obtained from a C3H/HeJ mouse with alopecia areata. The MHC haplotype of this mouse line is H2-k. Specimen: lesional skin. The chain has TRBV1 and TRBJ2-5; D ambiguous. The CDR3 sequence: CTCSADQTEDTQYF. CDR3 bases read: TGCACCTGCAGTGCAGATCAAACAGAAGAC.